These T cell receptor beta chains were read from a single sample in a study of blood T cell repertoires in COVID-19. The data were produced by immunoSEQ multiplex PCR, yet TCRdb's version contains in-frame clones alone and is incomplete. The sample has tens of thousands of clones, 85% to 90% seen once. The sequencing input was peripheral blood. Receptors originate from a woman aged 60-70 years with COVID-19, enrolled during active disease. Each CDR3 is given with its conserved first and last residue. D genes are given only for firm matches.

j_gene: TRBJ1-1; d_gene: TRBD1; v_gene: TRBV5-1; CDR3aa: CASSLAPGATWDSTEAFF; CDR3nt: TGCGCCAGCAGCTTGGCTCCAGGGGCCACGTGGGACAGCACTGAAGCTTTCTTT
j_gene: TRBJ1-5; d_gene: TRBD1; v_gene: TRBV5-1; CDR3aa: CASSTGQGGNQPQHF; CDR3nt: TGCGCCAGCAGCACGGGACAGGGGGGGAATCAGCCCCAGCATTTT
j_gene: TRBJ2-2; d_gene: TRBD1; v_gene: TRBV11-3; CDR3aa: CASSLVAGQGAGGELFF; CDR3nt: TGTGCCAGCAGCTTAGTCGCCGGCCAGGGGGCAGGCGGGGAGCTGTTTTTT
j_gene: TRBJ1-5; d_gene: -; v_gene: TRBV14; CDR3aa: CASSQGRDQPQHF; CDR3nt: TGTGCCAGCAGCCAAGGGAGGGATCAGCCCCAGCATTTT
j_gene: TRBJ1-2; d_gene: -; v_gene: TRBV12-3/TRBV12-4; CDR3aa: CASSETDYGYTF; CDR3nt: TGTGCCAGCAGTGAGACAGACTATGGCTACACCTTC
j_gene: TRBJ2-7; d_gene: -; v_gene: TRBV18; CDR3aa: CASSRGTPNYEQYF; CDR3nt: TGTGCCAGCTCACGGGGGACTCCTAACTACGAGCAGTACTTC
j_gene: TRBJ2-3; d_gene: TRBD1; v_gene: TRBV30; CDR3aa: CAWSVQGAGTDTQYF; CDR3nt: TGTGCCTGGAGTGTACAGGGGGCGGGCACAGATACGCAGTATTTT
j_gene: TRBJ2-7; d_gene: -; v_gene: TRBV11-2; CDR3aa: CASSFGTGKEQYF; CDR3nt: TGTGCCAGCAGCTTCGGAACGGGAAAGGAGCAGTACTTC
j_gene: TRBJ2-5; d_gene: -; v_gene: TRBV6-6; CDR3aa: CASGQYQETQYF; CDR3nt: TGTGCCAGCGGGCAGTACCAAGAGACCCAGTACTTC
j_gene: TRBJ1-4; d_gene: TRBD1; v_gene: TRBV7-8; CDR3aa: CASSQPKSDRAREKLFF; CDR3nt: TGTGCCAGCAGCCAACCTAAATCAGACAGGGCCCGGGAAAAACTGTTTTTT
j_gene: TRBJ1-5; d_gene: -; v_gene: TRBV19; CDR3aa: CASTRYGRQGGRNQPQHF; CDR3nt: TGTGCCAGTACCCGGTACGGTCGCCAGGGTGGCCGCAATCAGCCCCAGCATTTT
j_gene: TRBJ1-4; d_gene: TRBD1; v_gene: TRBV7-9; CDR3aa: CASSLREGGEKLFF; CDR3nt: TGTGCCAGCAGCCTCCGGGAAGGGGGCGAAAAACTGTTTTTT
j_gene: TRBJ2-1; d_gene: -; v_gene: TRBV6-5; CDR3aa: CASSYPAGRQFF; CDR3nt: TGTGCCAGCAGTTACCCCGCAGGGCGGCAGTTCTTC
j_gene: TRBJ2-7; d_gene: TRBD1; v_gene: TRBV6-5; CDR3aa: CASSYGGQGAYEQYF; CDR3nt: TGTGCCAGCAGTTACGGTGGACAGGGGGCCTACGAGCAGTACTTC